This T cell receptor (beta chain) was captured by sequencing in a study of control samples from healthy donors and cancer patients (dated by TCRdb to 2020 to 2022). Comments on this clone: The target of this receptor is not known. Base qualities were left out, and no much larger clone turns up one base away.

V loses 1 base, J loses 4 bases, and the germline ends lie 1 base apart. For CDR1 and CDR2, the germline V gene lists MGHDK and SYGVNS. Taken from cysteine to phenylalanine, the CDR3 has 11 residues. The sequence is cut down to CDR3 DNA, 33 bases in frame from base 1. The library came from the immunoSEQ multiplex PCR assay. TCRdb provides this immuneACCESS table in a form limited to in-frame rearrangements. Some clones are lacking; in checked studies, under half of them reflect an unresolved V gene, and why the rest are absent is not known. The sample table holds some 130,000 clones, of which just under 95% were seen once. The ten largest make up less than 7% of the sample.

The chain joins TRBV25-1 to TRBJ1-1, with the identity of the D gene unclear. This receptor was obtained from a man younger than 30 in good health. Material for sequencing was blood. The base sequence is TGTGCCAGCAGTGAATTCACTGAAGCTTTCTTT. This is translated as CASSEFTEAFF.